Below, 10 T cell receptor beta chains from the same sample are listed, as sequenced in a study of tissue T cells after allogeneic stem cell transplantation. The time point is: mouse harvest day 14 after allogeneic transplant. The graft held 10^6 splenic CD5+ T cells and 10^7 T-cell-depleted bone marrow cells. Clones were sequenced by immunoSEQ multiplex PCR, and TCRdb holds only the in-frame ones, with some missing. The table lists roughly 2,900 clones, approximately 44% of them singletons. The sequenced sample consisted of gut tissue. Source of these receptors: a female BALB/c mouse given C57BL/6 T cells with graft-versus-host disease after an allogeneic hematopoietic cell transplant.

Details on this clone: All gene names here are mouse names. The read ends 1 residue before the CDR3 terminus; that terminus is restored from the germline J gene. The V and J genes are TRBV12-1 and TRBJ1-4; D is undetermined. Trimming cost V 1 base and J 2 bases, with 4 bases left between them. This CDR3 is built from 13 residues. Per germline, CDR1 SGHSN and CDR2 HYEKVE. The CDR3 region is CASSLTSNERLFF. The sequenced CDR3 bases are TGTGCCAGCTCTCTGACATCCAACGAAAGATTATTT.

This clone was detected only once. Gene labels here are mouse ones. The read falls 1 residue short of the CDR3 end, and the missing part is taken from the germline J gene. This rearrangement joins TRBV1 to TRBJ2-1; D ambiguous. The CDR3 is made up of 12 amino acids. V was clipped by 2 bases and J by 8 bases, with 7 bases between them. Germline V gene data show CDR1 as NSQYPW and CDR2 as LRSPGD (reference sequence). Incomplete CDR3 DNA: TGCACCTGCAGTGCAAGAGGGACTGAGCAGTTC. This codes for CTCSARGTEQF. The whole CDR3 protein is CTCSARGTEQFF.

As concerns this clone: The germline and genes are mouse ones. The read gets to within 1 residue of the CDR3 end, and the germline J gene fills in the rest. The J gene is TRBJ2-3, the V gene TRBV13-2, with D unresolved. Germline CDR1 is NNHNN and CDR2 is SYGAGS (reference sequence). The CDR3 loop spans 14 amino acids. V was trimmed by 0 bases and J by 0 bases, leaving 5 bases between them. The DNA read from the CDR3 is TGTGCCAGCGGTGATGTCGGGAGTGCAGAAACGCTGTAT. Translation gives CASGDVGSAETLY. The whole CDR3 reads CASGDVGSAETLYF.

As concerns this clone: It differs at one base from a far larger clone, so likely a read error. These gene names are mouse names. Read data end 1 residue before the CDR3 end; the end is taken from the germline J gene. V usage is TRBV12-1 and J usage is TRBJ1-4, with D unresolved. This CDR3 contains 13 residues. Germline V gives CDR1 SGHSN, CDR2 HYEKVE. Trimming shortened V by 1 base and J by 7 bases, and 9 bases separated the two germline ends. This CDR3 reads CASSLPGPERLFF. The covered CDR3 bases are TGTGCCAGCTCTCTACCAGGCCCCGAAAGATTATTT.

As regards this clone: Genes and germline are mouse. The sequence runs out 1 residue before the end of the CDR3; the remainder is reconstructed from the germline J gene. The gene calls are TRBV15 and TRBJ2-3, with TRBD2 identical over 9 bases. With 3 bases clipped from V and 0 bases from J, the junction kept 1 base outside the gene matches. CDR1 is SGHND, CDR2 FRSKSL, per germline. The CDR3 totals 15 residues. The CDR3 DNA, read in part, is TGTGCCAGCAGTTTCTGGGGGGGTAGTGCAGAAACGCTGTAT. Protein product: CASSFWGGSAETLY. The whole CDR3 protein is CASSFWGGSAETLYF.

This clone has only a few counts. Gene names and germline match the mouse. The read is 1 residue too short to cover the CDR3 end, so that end is filled in from the germline J gene. This chain connects TRBV31 to TRBJ1-1; D remains ambiguous. Germline V CDR1 and CDR2: GKSSPN, SITVG. The germline V and J ends were trimmed by 0 bases and 2 bases, with 4 bases remaining between them. The CDR3 length is 12 residues. CDR3 sequence: CAWSLGNTEVFF. CDR3 DNA, as far as it was read: TGTGCCTGGAGTCTGGGTAACACAGAAGTCTTC.

In its sample, this clone is large. Genes here carry mouse names. Sequencing ends 1 residue short of the CDR3 end; the germline J gene provides the rest. This rearrangement joins TRBV12-1 to TRBJ1-3, with TRBD1 identical over 7 bases. The CDR3 loop spans 14 amino acids. CDR1 and CDR2 from the germline V gene are SGHSN and HYEKVE. The J segment lost 2 bases and the V segment lost 0 bases, leaving 0 bases of the junction unmatched. The CDR3 sequence: CASSLQGAGNTLYF. The CDR3 bases that were read are TGTGCCAGCTCTCTCCAGGGGGCTGGAAATACGCTCTAT.

Within the sample, this clone is large (0.1 to 1%). Mouse gene names and germline throughout. Read sequence stops 1 residue before the CDR3 end, and the germline J gene provides the missing end. This chain connects TRBV2 to TRBJ2-2; no reliable D call. The CDR3 has 15 amino acids. Germline assignment: CDR1 LGHNA and CDR2 YSYQKL. The V gene lost 0 bases and the J gene lost 0 bases, with 5 bases spanning the gap. The CDR3 reads CASSQETANTGQLYF. CDR3 DNA, as far as it was read: TGTGCCAGCAGCCAAGAAACTGCAAACACCGGGCAGCTCTAC. The full variable domain, rest sourced from reference TRBV2 and TRBJ2-2, is DPKIIQKPKYLVAVTGSEKILICEQYLGHNAMYWYRQSAKKPLEFMFSYSYQKLMDNQTASSRFQPQSSKKNHLDLQITALKPDDSATYFCASSQETANTGQLYFGEGSKLTVL.

About this clone itself: Genes and germline are mouse. The read finishes 1 residue shy of the CDR3 end, and the germline J gene is used to complete it. The rearrangement links TRBV3 to TRBJ2-1; D is possibly TRBD2 (5 bases). Trimming stripped 3 bases from V and 3 bases from J, with 9 bases between. Looked up from germline, CDR1 is SNHLY and CDR2 is FYNGKV (reference sequence). The CDR3 contains 14 residues. The sequenced CDR3 bases are TGTGCCAGCAGCTTTCTGGGTGCCTATGCTGAGCAGTTC. Translation gives CASSFLGAYAEQF. The CDR3 in full is CASSFLGAYAEQFF.

This clone has more than one count but fewer than ten. Mouse gene names and germline throughout. CDR3 sequence reads: CASSMGHTNSDYTF. The sequenced CDR3 bases are TGTGCCAGCAGTATGGGACATACAAACTCCGACTACACC. This chain uses TRBV19 with TRBJ1-2, with D possibly matching TRBD1 (6 bases). The DNA ends 1 residue before the CDR3 does, and the rest of the CDR3 is filled in from the germline J gene. Germline V lookup: CDR1 FNHDT, CDR2 SITEND (reference sequence). Trimming removed 2 bases from V and 0 bases from J, with 8 bases in between. This CDR3 has 14 residues.